This T cell receptor beta chain was sequenced in a study of cytomegalovirus exposure and HLA in healthy donors. PCR used 60 Vbeta primers and 13 Jbeta primers. TCRdb keeps only in-frame clones here, not all; method: immunoSEQ multiplex PCR. Among 200,000 to 250,000 clones listed, around four fifths were seen once. This clone appeared a single time. Its antigen is currently unknown. Germline trimming cut 0 bases from V and 7 bases from J; bases unmatched to any gene: 0. Germline V lookup: CDR1 SGHRS, CDR2 YFSETQ. This CDR3 spans 15 amino acids. General study results and limits: The dataset shows that most TCR sequences were rare, while some public TCRs occurred in many donors. Reportedly, HLA-A and HLA-B alleles of most subjects were accurately predicted from TCR beta. Confirmation was obtained in vitro that a few CMV-associated chains are specific for CMV antigens.

The sample was PBMCs. This receptor was identified in a woman in her sixties or seventies in good health and CMV-seropositive. The V gene is TRBV5-1, the J gene TRBJ1-6; 11 bases line up with TRBD1. This CDR3 is CASSLGTGGNSPLHF. CDR3 DNA sequence: TGCGCCAGCAGCTTGGGGACAGGGGGCAATTCACCCCTCCACTTT.